The 15 T cell receptor beta chains given below trace back to one sample, sequenced in a study of technical replicates of blood from several donors. Assay: immunoSEQ multiplex PCR; the TCRdb copy retains only in-frame clones and omits some. Of 60,000 to 65,000 clones listed, approximately 83% are singletons. Source material: PBMCs. The receptor source for this set is a human donor in good health. Some clones in this sample may be carry-over from other donors' samples.

The chain recombines TRBV10-3 with TRBJ2-2, with D possibly TRBD2 on 5 matching bases. This CDR3 spans 13 amino acids. From germline, CDR1 is ENHRY and CDR2 SYGVKD. V dropped 6 bases and J dropped 6 bases, with 11 bases sitting between them. In DNA form, the CDR3 reads TGTGCCATCAGCCGTCTAGCTGCCGGGGAGCTGTTTTTT. Its translation is CAISRLAAGELFF.

This clone was recorded a few times. The V call is TRBV5-6, the J call TRBJ2-1; tentatively, D is TRBD2 (5 bases). Trimming removed 0 bases at V and 10 bases at J, with 5 bases between. Germline CDR1 and CDR2: SGHDT and YYEEEE. This CDR3 has 11 amino acids. CDR3 sequence reads: CASSLGGEQFF. The CDR3 DNA reads as TGTGCCAGCAGCTTGGGCGGGGAGCAGTTCTTC.

The rearrangement joins TRBV12-5 to TRBJ1-2; 8 nucleotides line up with TRBD1. The CDR3 length is 13 residues. Germline V CDR1 and CDR2: LGHNT, FRNRAP. Unmatched junction bases numbered 3, after V lost 5 bases and J lost 4 bases. This chain's CDR3 is CASGPDRGYGYTF. The CDR3 nucleotides read TGTGCTAGTGGTCCCGACAGGGGCTATGGCTACACCTTC.

A single count supports this clone. This chain connects TRBV4-2 to TRBJ2-3; possible D gene TRBD2, 6 bases. This CDR3 comprises 15 residues. The germline V gene encodes CDR1 LGHNA and CDR2 YNFKEQ. Between the trimmed V and J ends, which lost 1 base and 4 bases, there was a span of 12 bases. The CDR3 nucleotides read TGTGCCAGCAGCCAAGGGGGGGAGACGGCAGATACGCAGTATTTT. Translated: CASSQGGETADTQYF.

The gene calls are TRBV5-1 and TRBJ2-6, with a tentative D call TRBD2 (6 bases). In germline, CDR1 is SGHRS, CDR2 YFSETQ. Trimming took 4 bases from V and 1 from J, leaving 27 bases between them. This CDR3 has 21 residues. The DNA for the CDR3 is TGCGCCAGCAGCCCGGATCGTTGGAGAGTAGCGGAGATTTCTGGGGCCAACGTCCTGACTTTC. As protein: CASSPDRWRVAEISGANVLTF.

The chain employs TRBV6-6 and TRBJ1-1; 7 bases match TRBD1. The germline CDR1 and CDR2 sequences are MNHNY and SVGAGI (reference sequence). The V gene end was trimmed by 1 base and the J gene end by 1 base; junction bases not matched to a gene: 3. There are 15 residues in the CDR3. CDR3 bases: TGTGCCAGCAGTTACTACAGGGGCGCGAACACTGAAGCTTTCTTT. Protein product: CASSYYRGANTEAFF.

The rearrangement joins TRBV6-5 to TRBJ1-2; 7 bases align to TRBD1. This CDR3 region has 13 residues. Germline assignment: CDR1 MNHEY and CDR2 SVGAGI. Trimming removed 2 bases from V and 8 bases from J; junction bases left unmatched: 5. In nucleotides, the CDR3 is TGTGCCAGCAGTTACGACAGGGTGTGGGGCTACACCTTC. It specifies CASSYDRVWGYTF.

J is TRBJ2-7 and V is TRBV21-1; TRBD2 was called by the table and not checked on the DNA. TRBV21-1 counts as a pseudogene. The CDR3 is made up of 13 amino acids. CDR3 region: CASSKAAGYEQYF. CDR3 DNA: TGTGCCAGCAGCAAAGCGGCGGGTTACGAGCAGTACTTC.

The genes are TRBV28 and TRBJ2-7; 8 bases map to TRBD1. The junction had 16 bases not matched to a gene; V was cut back by 2 bases and J by 4 bases. This CDR3 spans 18 amino acids. Germline CDR1 MDHEN, CDR2 SYDVKM. CDR3: CASSLPATGASTSYEQYF. For the CDR3, the DNA is TGTGCCAGCAGTTTACCGGCGACAGGGGCGTCAACGTCTTACGAGCAGTACTTC. Drawing the rest from reference TRBV28 and TRBJ2-7, the complete variable domain is DVKVTQSSRYLVKRTGEKVFLECVQDMDHENMFWYRQDPGLGLRLIYFSYDVKMKEKGDIPEGYSVSREKKERFSLILESASTNQTSMYLCASSLPATGASTSYEQYFGPGTRLTVT.

The CDR3 DNA is TGTGCCAGCAGCTTGGAGCAGGGGGGAGATACGCAGTATTTT. It codes for CASSLEQGGDTQYF. This chain uses TRBV5-8 with TRBJ2-3, with D perhaps TRBD1 (7 bases). The CDR3 length is 14 residues. Germline V gives CDR1 SGHTS, CDR2 YDEGEE. Between the trimmed V and J ends, which lost 0 bases and 5 bases, there was a span of 10 bases.

CDR3 protein: CAISRLAGARSYEQYF. The DNA of the CDR3 is TGTGCCATCAGTCGACTAGCGGGGGCAAGATCCTACGAGCAGTACTTC. J is TRBJ2-7 and V is TRBV10-3; TRBD2 matches at 12 bases. The germline CDR1 and CDR2 sequences are ENHRY and SYGVKD. CDR3 length: 16 residues. Unmatched junction bases numbered 6, after V lost 5 bases and J lost 1 base.

V is TRBV4-3 and J is TRBJ2-1; D gene uncertain. Germline values: CDR1 LGHNA, CDR2 YSLEER. The CDR3 covers 13 residues. The germline V and J ends were trimmed by 1 base and 4 bases, with 5 bases remaining between them. The CDR3 sequence: CASSQVLYNEQFF. The CDR3 DNA sequence: TGCGCCAGCAGCCAAGTCTTGTACAATGAGCAGTTCTTC.

The chain couples TRBV5-1 to TRBJ1-5; maybe TRBD1 (5 bases). Germline values: CDR1 SGHRS, CDR2 YFSETQ. Between the trimmed V and J ends, which lost 7 bases and 6 bases, there was a span of 23 bases. CDR3 length: 16 amino acids. The CDR3 loop reads CASERGGQGTGQPQHF. In DNA form, the CDR3 reads TGCGCCAGCGAACGGGGAGGACAAGGTACAGGTCAGCCCCAGCATTTT.

The chain links TRBV19 to TRBJ1-2; TRBD1 matches 9 bases. J gave up 4 bases and V 3 bases, and 12 bases lay outside the gene matches. Looked up from germline, CDR1 is LNHDA and CDR2 is SQIVND (reference sequence). The CDR3 consists of 17 residues. The CDR3 is CASSMSGQGRRSYGYTF. The DNA for the CDR3 is TGTGCCAGTAGTATGTCGGGACAGGGAAGAAGAAGCTATGGCTACACCTTC.

This chain joins TRBV7-9 and TRBJ2-2, with D perhaps TRBD2 (6 bases). V was trimmed by 3 bases and J by 4 bases, leaving 12 bases between them. The CDR3 is 15 residues long. Germline loops: CDR1 SEHNR, CDR2 FQNEAQ (reference sequence). The CDR3 region is CASSFTGVGTGELFF. Written as DNA, the CDR3 is TGTGCCAGCAGCTTCACGGGGGTAGGCACCGGGGAGCTGTTTTTT.